The rows below give T cell receptor beta chains drawn from one sample of a study of identifying expanded T cells in peripheral blood. Clones were read by immunoSEQ multiplex PCR, and TCRdb kept only the in-frame ones, dropping some. The sample comprises approximately 94,000 clones, over 80% of which are singletons, and just over 5.5% rests with the top ten. Sequencing was done on a sample of blood. The receptors were gathered from a person aged 18 to 75 in good health. The CDR3 runs from the conserved cysteine through the conserved F or W. A D gene is named only where the DNA matches it firmly. Only some rows state a clone size, as once, few, many or a class for expanded clones.

V gene: TRBV5-1
D gene: TRBD1
J gene: TRBJ1-1
clone size: .
CDR3 protein: CASSPGTGPHTEAFF
CDR3 DNA: TGCGCCAGCAGCCCGGGGACAGGACCTCACACTGAAGCTTTCTTT

V gene: TRBV29-1
D gene: TRBD1
J gene: TRBJ2-7
clone size: once
CDR3 protein: CSVARDRVTYEQYF
CDR3 DNA: TGCAGCGTCGCCCGGGACAGGGTTACCTACGAGCAGTACTTC

V gene: TRBV18
D gene: TRBD2
J gene: TRBJ2-7
clone size: .
CDR3 protein: CASSASGVYEQYF
CDR3 DNA: TGTGCCAGCTCAGCTAGCGGGGTCTACGAGCAGTACTTC

V gene: TRBV30
D gene: TRBD1
J gene: TRBJ2-7
clone size: .
CDR3 protein: CAWRKGQVTYEQYF
CDR3 DNA: TGTGCCTGGCGGAAGGGACAGGTGACCTACGAGCAGTACTTC

V gene: TRBV20-1
D gene: .
J gene: TRBJ1-1
clone size: once
CDR3 protein: CSARSHPGAFF
CDR3 DNA: TGCAGTGCTAGATCCCATCCAGGAGCTTTCTTT

V gene: TRBV4-2
D gene: TRBD2
J gene: TRBJ2-1
clone size: .
CDR3 protein: CASSLQATIAGGRDVEQFF
CDR3 DNA: TGTGCCAGCAGCCTCCAAGCGACCATAGCGGGGGGGCGGGATGTTGAGCAGTTCTTC

V gene: TRBV15
D gene: .
J gene: TRBJ1-2
clone size: .
CDR3 protein: CATSRSTGITGYTF
CDR3 DNA: TGTGCCACCAGCAGATCCACAGGGATAACGGGCTACACCTTC

V gene: TRBV4-3
D gene: .
J gene: TRBJ1-2
clone size: once
CDR3 protein: CASSQGSAANYGYTF
CDR3 DNA: TGCGCCAGCAGCCAAGGGTCGGCGGCGAACTATGGCTACACCTTC

V gene: TRBV6-1
D gene: .
J gene: TRBJ2-1
clone size: .
CDR3 protein: CASRDKLYNEQFF
CDR3 DNA: TGTGCCAGCCGGGACAAGCTCTACAATGAGCAGTTCTTC

V gene: TRBV4-1
D gene: .
J gene: TRBJ1-1
clone size: .
CDR3 protein: CASSQDWGVSEAFF
CDR3 DNA: TGCGCCAGCAGCCAAGACTGGGGGGTGTCTGAAGCTTTCTTT

V gene: TRBV6-1
D gene: TRBD1
J gene: TRBJ1-2
clone size: .
CDR3 protein: CASSETARTGLSYGYTF
CDR3 DNA: TGTGCCAGCAGTGAAACCGCTCGGACAGGTTTGAGCTATGGCTACACCTTC

V gene: TRBV5-1
D gene: .
J gene: TRBJ1-5
clone size: few
CDR3 protein: CASSLMGGGGPQHF
CDR3 DNA: TGCGCCAGCAGCTTGATGGGCGGCGGGGGGCCCCAGCATTTT

V gene: TRBV4-1
D gene: .
J gene: TRBJ2-1
clone size: .
CDR3 protein: CASSQVWLQGSGPNEQFF
CDR3 DNA: TGCGCCAGCAGCCAAGTGTGGCTCCAGGGGTCGGGCCCCAATGAGCAGTTCTTC

V gene: TRBV4-1
D gene: TRBD2
J gene: TRBJ2-2
clone size: .
CDR3 protein: CASSQRGANTGELFF
CDR3 DNA: TGCGCCAGCAGCCAACGGGGGGCGAACACCGGGGAGCTGTTTTTT

V gene: TRBV5-5
D gene: .
J gene: TRBJ1-3
clone size: .
CDR3 protein: CASSLAPGGNTIYF
CDR3 DNA: TGTGCCAGCAGCTTGGCGCCAGGTGGAAACACCATATATTTT

V gene: TRBV11-1
D gene: .
J gene: TRBJ2-7
clone size: few
CDR3 protein: CASSADSKFQYF
CDR3 DNA: TGTGCCAGCAGCGCAGACAGTAAGTTCCAGTACTTC

V gene: TRBV27
D gene: .
J gene: TRBJ1-2
clone size: .
CDR3 protein: CASSLGRQSYGYTF
CDR3 DNA: TGTGCCAGCAGTTTAGGGCGACAGAGCTATGGCTACACCTTC

V gene: TRBV7-9
D gene: TRBD1
J gene: TRBJ2-5
clone size: .
CDR3 protein: CASSPTDLTGQETQYF
CDR3 DNA: TGTGCCAGCAGCCCCACCGATCTGACAGGGCAAGAGACCCAGTACTTC

V gene: TRBV7-3
D gene: .
J gene: TRBJ1-3
clone size: .
CDR3 protein: CASSPQAFGNTIYF
CDR3 DNA: TGTGCCAGCAGCCCCCAGGCGTTTGGAAACACCATATATTTT

V gene: TRBV19
D gene: .
J gene: TRBJ1-1
clone size: few
CDR3 protein: CASSSPQGGKGTEAFF
CDR3 DNA: TGTGCCAGTAGTTCCCCCCAGGGTGGAAAGGGGACTGAAGCTTTCTTT

V gene: TRBV19
D gene: .
J gene: TRBJ1-1
clone size: .
CDR3 protein: CASSNRGQNTEAFF
CDR3 DNA: TGTGCCAGTAGTAACCGTGGACAAAACACTGAAGCTTTCTTT

V gene: TRBV4-2
D gene: .
J gene: TRBJ1-5
clone size: .
CDR3 protein: CASSQDRGTNQPQHF
CDR3 DNA: TGTGCCAGCAGCCAAGATCGAGGGACAAATCAGCCCCAGCATTTT

V gene: TRBV29-1
D gene: .
J gene: TRBJ1-4
clone size: few
CDR3 protein: CSVDSGDEKLFF
CDR3 DNA: TGCAGCGTTGATTCGGGGGATGAAAAACTGTTTTTT

V gene: TRBV7-5
D gene: .
J gene: TRBJ2-7
clone size: once
CDR3 protein: CVRSLVRYEQYF
CDR3 DNA: TGTGTCAGAAGCTTAGTCCGGTACGAGCAGTACTTC

V gene: TRBV19
D gene: .
J gene: TRBJ1-1
clone size: few
CDR3 protein: CASRLNTEAFF
CDR3 DNA: TGTGCCAGTAGGTTGAACACTGAAGCTTTCTTT

V gene: TRBV5-6
D gene: .
J gene: TRBJ1-1
clone size: .
CDR3 protein: CASSPTMNTEAFF
CDR3 DNA: TGTGCCAGCAGCCCGACAATGAACACTGAAGCTTTCTTT

V gene: TRBV7-3
D gene: TRBD1
J gene: TRBJ2-2
clone size: .
CDR3 protein: CASGGQANTGELFF
CDR3 DNA: TGTGCCAGCGGAGGACAGGCGAACACCGGGGAGCTGTTTTTT

V gene: TRBV7-3
D gene: .
J gene: TRBJ1-3
clone size: .
CDR3 protein: CASSLENSGNTIYF
CDR3 DNA: TGTGCCAGCAGCCTCGAAAACTCTGGAAACACCATATATTTT

V gene: TRBV18
D gene: .
J gene: TRBJ2-5
clone size: .
CDR3 protein: CASSPTSQETQYF
CDR3 DNA: TGTGCCAGCTCACCGACTAGCCAAGAGACCCAGTACTTC

V gene: TRBV12-5
D gene: TRBD2
J gene: TRBJ2-7
clone size: .
CDR3 protein: CASGPQVPRLAGFSYEQYF
CDR3 DNA: TGTGCTAGTGGTCCTCAGGTTCCGAGACTAGCGGGATTCAGCTACGAGCAGTACTTC

V gene: TRBV14
D gene: TRBD2
J gene: TRBJ2-1
clone size: .
CDR3 protein: CASSIAGTYNDQFF
CDR3 DNA: TGTGCCAGCAGTATAGCGGGAACATACAATGATCAGTTCTTC

V gene: TRBV5-4
D gene: .
J gene: TRBJ2-3
clone size: .
CDR3 protein: CASSLGPENTQYF
CDR3 DNA: TGTGCCAGCAGCTTGGGTCCAGAAAATACGCAGTATTTT

V gene: TRBV6-5
D gene: .
J gene: TRBJ2-7
clone size: .
CDR3 protein: CASSRGQWDSYEQYF
CDR3 DNA: TGTGCCAGCAGCCGGGGACAATGGGACTCCTACGAGCAGTACTTC

V gene: TRBV30
D gene: .
J gene: TRBJ2-1
clone size: .
CDR3 protein: CAWSARNEQFF
CDR3 DNA: TGTGCCTGGAGTGCGAGGAATGAGCAGTTCTTC

V gene: TRBV6-4
D gene: TRBD1
J gene: TRBJ1-2
clone size: .
CDR3 protein: CASSDWTGGGGYTF
CDR3 DNA: TGTGCCAGCAGTGACTGGACAGGGGGCGGCGGCTACACCTTC

V gene: TRBV7-9
D gene: TRBD2
J gene: TRBJ2-1
clone size: .
CDR3 protein: CASSGGNLSSYNEQFF
CDR3 DNA: TGTGCCAGTAGCGGGGGGAACCTGAGCTCCTACAATGAGCAGTTCTTC

V gene: TRBV10-3
D gene: .
J gene: TRBJ1-1
clone size: .
CDR3 protein: CAISPGAEAFF
CDR3 DNA: TGTGCCATCAGCCCAGGGGCTGAAGCTTTCTTT

V gene: TRBV19
D gene: TRBD2
J gene: TRBJ2-7
clone size: .
CDR3 protein: CASSNQAGVTTQYF
CDR3 DNA: TGTGCCAGTAGTAACCAGGCGGGGGTTACGACGCAGTACTTC

V gene: TRBV6-1
D gene: TRBD1
J gene: TRBJ1-5
clone size: .
CDR3 protein: CASKGQMNSQPQHF
CDR3 DNA: TGTGCCAGCAAGGGACAGATGAACTCTCAGCCCCAGCATTTT

V gene: TRBV5-1
D gene: TRBD1
J gene: TRBJ1-5
clone size: .
CDR3 protein: CASSREGAGNQPQHF
CDR3 DNA: TGCGCCAGCAGCCGCGAGGGGGCTGGCAATCAGCCCCAGCATTTT

V gene: TRBV29-1
D gene: .
J gene: TRBJ2-1
clone size: .
CDR3 protein: CSGQEPLEQFF
CDR3 DNA: TGCAGCGGACAGGAGCCCTTGGAGCAGTTCTTC

V gene: TRBV6-6
D gene: .
J gene: TRBJ1-1
clone size: .
CDR3 protein: CASSSLGSSRTEAFF
CDR3 DNA: TGTGCCAGCAGTTCCCTGGGGTCTTCTCGAACTGAAGCTTTCTTT

V gene: TRBV4-2
D gene: TRBD1
J gene: TRBJ2-2
clone size: .
CDR3 protein: CATATGGPGELFF
CDR3 DNA: TGTGCCACCGCGACAGGGGGCCCCGGGGAGCTGTTTTTT

V gene: TRBV19
D gene: .
J gene: TRBJ1-1
clone size: .
CDR3 protein: CASSPGILNTEAFF
CDR3 DNA: TGTGCCAGTAGCCCCGGGATCTTGAACACTGAAGCTTTCTTT

V gene: TRBV29-1
D gene: .
J gene: TRBJ1-2
clone size: once
CDR3 protein: CSFWMAGQFGYTF
CDR3 DNA: TGCAGCTTTTGGATGGCAGGGCAGTTTGGCTACACCTTC

V gene: TRBV7-6
D gene: .
J gene: TRBJ1-2
clone size: .
CDR3 protein: CASSQRSATMAGYTF
CDR3 DNA: TGTGCCAGCAGCCAGCGGTCGGCAACTATGGCTGGCTACACCTTC

V gene: TRBV20-1
D gene: .
J gene: TRBJ2-7
clone size: .
CDR3 protein: CSASLGYEQYF
CDR3 DNA: TGCAGTGCTAGTCTTGGGTACGAGCAGTACTTC

V gene: TRBV19
D gene: .
J gene: TRBJ2-5
clone size: .
CDR3 protein: CASSIGQETQYF
CDR3 DNA: TGTGCCAGTAGTATAGGCCAAGAGACCCAGTACTTC

V gene: TRBV14
D gene: TRBD2
J gene: TRBJ2-1
clone size: .
CDR3 protein: CASSPLAGGFGEQFF
CDR3 DNA: TGTGCCAGCAGCCCACTAGCGGGAGGGTTTGGGGAGCAGTTCTTC

V gene: TRBV6-5
D gene: TRBD1
J gene: TRBJ1-3
clone size: .
CDR3 protein: CASTRGLGNTIYF
CDR3 DNA: TGTGCCAGCACGAGGGGGCTAGGAAACACCATATATTTT

V gene: TRBV9
D gene: TRBD1
J gene: TRBJ2-7
clone size: .
CDR3 protein: CASSPRQGPYEQYF
CDR3 DNA: TGTGCCAGCAGCCCACGACAGGGGCCCTACGAGCAGTACTTC

V gene: TRBV6-6
D gene: .
J gene: TRBJ1-6
clone size: .
CDR3 protein: CASRQGNSPLHF
CDR3 DNA: TGTGCCAGCAGGCAGGGGAATTCACCCCTCCACTTT